The source of this TCR beta chain is a study of blood T cell repertoires in COVID-19. About the study: Sources were T cells, B-cell-depleted T cells, or PBMCs; the material itself was cDNA or gDNA.

CDR3 length: 12 residues. J gave up 14 bases and V 3 bases, and 6 bases lay outside the gene matches. Germline CDR1 reads SGHAT; CDR2 reads FQNNGV. TCRdb's copy holds only in-frame clones and misses some; the assay was immunoSEQ multiplex PCR. The sample lists 150,000 to 250,000 clones; around 90% were seen once. Recruitment covered roughly 24 US areas and drew participants whose ages spanned roughly 18 to 89 years. Membership in each cohort depended on participant-reported clinical history. Resolution of symptoms, clearance, or two negative PCRs was present in recovered Cohort 3 donors. The rearrangement links TRBV11-2 to TRBJ2-1; 8 nucleotides match TRBD2. This receptor was identified in a woman aged 30 to 39 who had recovered from COVID-19. Sequencing input: PBMCs or T cells enriched from blood (not recorded which). CDR3 sequence: CASSFSGTREFF. As DNA, the CDR3 is TGTGCCAGCAGCTTCAGCGGGACTAGGGAGTTCTTC.